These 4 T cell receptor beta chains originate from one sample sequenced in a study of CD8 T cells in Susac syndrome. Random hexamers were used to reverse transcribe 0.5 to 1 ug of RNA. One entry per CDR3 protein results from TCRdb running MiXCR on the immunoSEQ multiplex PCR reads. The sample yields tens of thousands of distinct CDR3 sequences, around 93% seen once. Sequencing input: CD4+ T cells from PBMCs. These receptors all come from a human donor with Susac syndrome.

CDR3 residues: CASSQDRDDSPLHF. Written as DNA, the CDR3 is TGTGCCAGCTCCCAGGACAGAGACGATTCACCCCTCCACTTT. This rearrangement joins TRBV2 to TRBJ1-6, with D possibly TRBD1 on 6 matching bases. CDR1 SNHLY and CDR2 FYNNEI come from the germline V gene. CDR3 length: 14 amino acids. V lost 8 bases and J lost 8, with 16 bases in between. The entire variable domain, with the rest obtained from reference TRBV2 and TRBJ1-6, is as follows: EPEVTQTPSHQVTQMGQEVILRCVPISNHLYFYWYRQILGQKVEFLVSFYNNEISEKSEIFDDQFSVERPDGSNFTLKIRSTKLEDSAMYFCASSQDRDDSPLHFGNGTRLTVT.

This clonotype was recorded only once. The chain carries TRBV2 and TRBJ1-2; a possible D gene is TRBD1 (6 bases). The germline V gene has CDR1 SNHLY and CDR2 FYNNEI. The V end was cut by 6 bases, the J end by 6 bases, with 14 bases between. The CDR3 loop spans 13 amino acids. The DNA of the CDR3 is TGTGCCAGCAGAATCGACAGGAGGAATGGCTACACCTTC. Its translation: CASRIDRRNGYTF. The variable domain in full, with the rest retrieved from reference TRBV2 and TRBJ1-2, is EPEVTQTPSHQVTQMGQEVILRCVPISNHLYFYWYRQILGQKVEFLVSFYNNEISEKSEIFDDQFSVERPDGSNFTLKIRSTKLEDSAMYFCASRIDRRNGYTFGSGTRLTVV.

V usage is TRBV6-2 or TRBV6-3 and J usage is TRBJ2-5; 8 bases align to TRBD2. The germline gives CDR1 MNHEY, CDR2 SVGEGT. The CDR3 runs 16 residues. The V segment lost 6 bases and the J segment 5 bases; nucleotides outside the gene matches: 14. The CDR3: CASREGIAGSRETQYF. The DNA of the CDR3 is TGTGCCAGCAGGGAGGGGATAGCGGGGAGTCGGGAGACCCAGTACTTC.

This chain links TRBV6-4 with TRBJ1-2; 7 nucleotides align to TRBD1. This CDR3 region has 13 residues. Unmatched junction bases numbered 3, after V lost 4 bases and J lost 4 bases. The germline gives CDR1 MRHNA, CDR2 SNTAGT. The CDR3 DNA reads TGTGCCAGCAGTGCAGGGGGTGGCTATGGCTACACCTTC. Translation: CASSAGGGYGYTF.